This T cell receptor (beta chain) was obtained from a study of blood T cells in healthy people across ages. About the study: Through template switching, about one barcoded beta molecule was captured per two T cells, as measured in model experiments.

Combining a sample-barcoded 5' primer with a J-beta primer mix, a second PCR ran for about 6 to 12 cycles. Each cDNA molecule was tagged by a template-switch adaptor that had 12 random nucleotides. There were at least 3 million CDR3-containing paired-end reads obtained from each sample. TCRdb ran MiXCR on the 5' RACE reads and lists one entry per CDR3 protein. The sample contains 1.5 million to 2 million distinct CDR3 sequences, about 30% of which appear only once. The length of the CDR3 is 15 residues. The V gene's germline CDR1 is MNHEY and CDR2 SMNVEV (reference sequence). V lost 8 bases and J 0 bases, leaving 15 bases between the germline ends. In terms of origin and age, donors were healthy Caucasian individuals from Russia aged about 6 to 90.

V usage is TRBV27 and J usage is TRBJ2-3; D tentatively fits TRBD1 or TRBD2 (5 bases each). The sequence derives from a woman aged 25 to 39 in good health. Sequences were obtained from blood. CDR3 sequence reads: CASVLHRDSTDTQYF. Here the CDR3 DNA reads TGTGCCAGCGTACTACACCGGGACAGCACAGATACGCAGTATTTT.